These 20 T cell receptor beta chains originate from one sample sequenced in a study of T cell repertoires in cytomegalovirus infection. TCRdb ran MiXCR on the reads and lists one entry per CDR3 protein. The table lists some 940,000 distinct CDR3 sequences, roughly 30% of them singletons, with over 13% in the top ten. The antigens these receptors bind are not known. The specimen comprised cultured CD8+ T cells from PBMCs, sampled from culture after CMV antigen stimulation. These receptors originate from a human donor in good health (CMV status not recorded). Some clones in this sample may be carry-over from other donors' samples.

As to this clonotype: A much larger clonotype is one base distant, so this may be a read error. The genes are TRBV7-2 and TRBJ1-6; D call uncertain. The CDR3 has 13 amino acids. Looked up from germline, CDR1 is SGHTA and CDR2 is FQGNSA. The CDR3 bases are TGTGTCAGCAGCCATAGATGGGAATCACCCCTCCACTTT. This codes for CVSSHRWESPLHF.

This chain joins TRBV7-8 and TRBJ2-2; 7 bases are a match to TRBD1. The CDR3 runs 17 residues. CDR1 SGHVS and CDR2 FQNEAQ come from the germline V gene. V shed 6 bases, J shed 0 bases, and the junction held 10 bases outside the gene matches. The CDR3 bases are TGTGCCAGCAGTCCTCCGTCTGGGACAGCGAACACCGGGGAGCTGTTTTTT. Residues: CASSPPSGTANTGELFF.

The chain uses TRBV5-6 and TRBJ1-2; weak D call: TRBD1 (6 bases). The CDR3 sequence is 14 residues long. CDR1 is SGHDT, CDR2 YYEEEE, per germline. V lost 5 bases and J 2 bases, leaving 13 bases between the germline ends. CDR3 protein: CASRWTDVNYGYTF. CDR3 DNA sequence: TGTGCCAGCAGATGGACAGATGTAAACTATGGCTACACCTTC.

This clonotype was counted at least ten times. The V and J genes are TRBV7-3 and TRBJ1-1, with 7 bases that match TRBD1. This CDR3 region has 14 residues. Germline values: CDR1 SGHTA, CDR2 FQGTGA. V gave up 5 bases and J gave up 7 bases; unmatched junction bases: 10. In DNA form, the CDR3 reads TGTGCCAGCAGCACGACAGGGACTGAGGGTGAAGCTTTCTTT. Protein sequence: CASSTTGTEGEAFF.

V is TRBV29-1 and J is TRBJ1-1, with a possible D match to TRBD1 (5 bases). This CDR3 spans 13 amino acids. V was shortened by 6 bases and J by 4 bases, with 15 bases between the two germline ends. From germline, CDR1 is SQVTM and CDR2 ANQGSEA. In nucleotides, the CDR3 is TGCAGCGTAACCTGGGACGACATCACTGAAGCTTTCTTT. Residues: CSVTWDDITEAFF.

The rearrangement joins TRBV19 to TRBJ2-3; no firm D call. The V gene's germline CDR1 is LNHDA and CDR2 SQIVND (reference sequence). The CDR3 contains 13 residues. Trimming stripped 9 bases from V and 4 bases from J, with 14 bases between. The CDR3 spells CASQTQWADTQYF. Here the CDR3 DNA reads TGTGCCAGCCAGACCCAATGGGCAGATACGCAGTATTTT.

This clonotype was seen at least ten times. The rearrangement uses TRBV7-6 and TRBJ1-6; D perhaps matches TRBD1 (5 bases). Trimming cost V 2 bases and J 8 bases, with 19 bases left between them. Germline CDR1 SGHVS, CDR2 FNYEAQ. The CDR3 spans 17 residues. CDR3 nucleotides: TGTGCCAGCAGCTTACGATCCGGGGGAGGTGGAGATTCACCCCTCCACTTT. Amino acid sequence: CASSLRSGGGGDSPLHF.

The DNA of the CDR3 is TGTGCCAGCAGCACAAGGGACAGGATAGAGACCCAGTACTTC. Translation: CASSTRDRIETQYF. J is TRBJ2-5 and V is TRBV7-9, with TRBD1 matching 8 bases. The V gene end was trimmed by 5 bases and the J gene end by 4 bases; junction bases not matched to a gene: 6. The CDR3 contains 14 residues. Germline V gene data show CDR1 as SEHNR and CDR2 as FQNEAQ (reference sequence).

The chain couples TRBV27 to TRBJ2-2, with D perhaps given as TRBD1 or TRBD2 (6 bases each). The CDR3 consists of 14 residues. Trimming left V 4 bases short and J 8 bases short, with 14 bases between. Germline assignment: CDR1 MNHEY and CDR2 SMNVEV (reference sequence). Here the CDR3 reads CASSWSRGRGELFF. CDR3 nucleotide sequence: TGTGCCAGCAGTTGGAGTCGGGGGCGGGGGGAGCTGTTTTTT.

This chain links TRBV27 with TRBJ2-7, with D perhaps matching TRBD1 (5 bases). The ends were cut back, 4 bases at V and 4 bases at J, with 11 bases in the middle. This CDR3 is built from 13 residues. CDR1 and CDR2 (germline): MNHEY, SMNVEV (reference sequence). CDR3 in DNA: TGTGCCAGCAGTTCAGGGCCGGGTTACGAGCAGTACGTC. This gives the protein CASSSGPGYEQYV.

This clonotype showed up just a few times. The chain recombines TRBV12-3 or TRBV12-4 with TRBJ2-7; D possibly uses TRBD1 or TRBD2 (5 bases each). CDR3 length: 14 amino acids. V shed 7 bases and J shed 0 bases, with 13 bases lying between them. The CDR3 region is CASTLGESSYEQYF. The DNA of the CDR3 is TGTGCCAGCACCTTAGGGGAGAGCTCCTACGAGCAGTACTTC.

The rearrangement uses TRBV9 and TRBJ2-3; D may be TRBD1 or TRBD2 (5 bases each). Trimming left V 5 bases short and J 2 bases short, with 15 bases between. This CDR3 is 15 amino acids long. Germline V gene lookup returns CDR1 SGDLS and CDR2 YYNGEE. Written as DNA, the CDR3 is TGTGCCAGCAGTCCGGGACCCTCTAACACAGATACGCAGTATTTT. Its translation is CASSPGPSNTDTQYF.

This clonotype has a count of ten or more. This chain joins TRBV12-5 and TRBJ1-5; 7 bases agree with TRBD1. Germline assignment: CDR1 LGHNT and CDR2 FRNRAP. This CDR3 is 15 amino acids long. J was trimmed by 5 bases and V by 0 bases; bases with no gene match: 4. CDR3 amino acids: CASGLVGQSDQPQHF. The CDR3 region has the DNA TGTGCTAGTGGTTTGGTGGGACAGTCAGATCAGCCCCAGCATTTT.

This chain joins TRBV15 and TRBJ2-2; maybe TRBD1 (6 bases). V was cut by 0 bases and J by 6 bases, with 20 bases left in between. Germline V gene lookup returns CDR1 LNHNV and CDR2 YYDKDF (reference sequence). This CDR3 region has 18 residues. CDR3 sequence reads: CATSREGPGTGNAGELFF. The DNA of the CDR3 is TGTGCCACCAGCAGAGAGGGGCCCGGTACAGGGAATGCCGGGGAGCTGTTTTTT.

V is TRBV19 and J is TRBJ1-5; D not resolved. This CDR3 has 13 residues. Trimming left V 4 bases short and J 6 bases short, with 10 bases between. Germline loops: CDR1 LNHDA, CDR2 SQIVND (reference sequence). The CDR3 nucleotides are TGTGCCAGTAGTACTGCGTCTTTTCAGCCCCAGCATTTT. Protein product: CASSTASFQPQHF.

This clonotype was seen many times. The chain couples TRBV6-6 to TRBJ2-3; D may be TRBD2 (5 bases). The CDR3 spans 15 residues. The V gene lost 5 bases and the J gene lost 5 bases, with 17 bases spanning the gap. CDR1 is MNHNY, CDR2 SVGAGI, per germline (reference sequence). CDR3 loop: CASSTSAETLDTQYF. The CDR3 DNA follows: TGTGCCAGCAGTACCTCAGCGGAAACCTTAGATACGCAGTATTTT.

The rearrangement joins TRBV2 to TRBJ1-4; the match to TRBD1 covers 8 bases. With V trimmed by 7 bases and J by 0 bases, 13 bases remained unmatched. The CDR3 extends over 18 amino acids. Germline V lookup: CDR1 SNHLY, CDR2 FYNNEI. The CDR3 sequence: CASIVAWTGRSTNEKLFF. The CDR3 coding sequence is TGTGCCAGCATCGTTGCTTGGACAGGGCGGTCAACTAATGAAAAACTGTTTTTT.

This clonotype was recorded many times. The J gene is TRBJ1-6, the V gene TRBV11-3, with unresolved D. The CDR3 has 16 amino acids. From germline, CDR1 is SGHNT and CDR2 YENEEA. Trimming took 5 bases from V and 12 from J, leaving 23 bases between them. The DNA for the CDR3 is TGTGCCAGCAGCACCCGTCCGCGGACCGGGAAATTACCCCTCCACTTT. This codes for CASSTRPRTGKLPLHF. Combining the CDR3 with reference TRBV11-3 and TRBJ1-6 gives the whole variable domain EAGVVQSPRYKIIEKKQPVAFWCNPISGHNTLYWYLQNLGQGPELLIRYENEEAVDDSQLPKDRFSAERLKGVDSTLKIQPAELGDSAVYLCASSTRPRTGKLPLHFGNGTRLTVT.

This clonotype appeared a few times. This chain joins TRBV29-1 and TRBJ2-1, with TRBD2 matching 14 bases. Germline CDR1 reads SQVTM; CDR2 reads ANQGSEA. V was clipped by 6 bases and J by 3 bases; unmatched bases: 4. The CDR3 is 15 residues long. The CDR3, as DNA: TGCAGCGTGGTAGGGACTAGCGGGGGCTACAATGAGCAGTTCTTC. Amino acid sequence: CSVVGTSGGYNEQFF.

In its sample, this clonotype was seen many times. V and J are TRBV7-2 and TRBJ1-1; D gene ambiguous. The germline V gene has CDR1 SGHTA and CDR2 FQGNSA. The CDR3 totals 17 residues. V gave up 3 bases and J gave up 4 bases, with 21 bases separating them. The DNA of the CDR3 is TGTGCCAGCAGCTTCTCCTCCGGACGGAACCGGGGCACTGAAGCTTTCTTT. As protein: CASSFSSGRNRGTEAFF.